This paragraph covers one T cell receptor (beta chain) sequence. The antigen remains unidentified. Germline V gene lookup returns CDR1 MNHEY and CDR2 SMNVEV (reference sequence). The length of the CDR3 is 16 residues. Losses at the gene ends were 4 bases for V and 1 base for J; bases not matched to a gene: 3. Profiled with immunoSEQ multiplex PCR; TCRdb holds only in-frame clones, not every one. The table shows about 37,000 clones, with just over 85% occurring only once. The sample is drawn from a study of PD-1 blockade in classical Hodgkin lymphoma. Every patient experienced relapse after autologous stem cell transplantation, and brentuximab vedotin exposure varied. General observations from the study: By C4D1, diversity of CD4+ TCRs had risen significantly, whereas that of CD8+ TCRs had not.

This chain connects TRBV27 to TRBJ2-1; 11 bases match TRBD2. The origin of this receptor is a human donor with classical Hodgkin lymphoma. The sequencing here drew on peripheral blood mononuclear cells (PBMCs), taken before the second cycle of nivolumab. The CDR3 DNA is TGTGCCAGCAGTTCTACTAGCGGGAGATCCTACAATGAGCAGTTCTTC. Amino acid sequence: CASSSTSGRSYNEQFF.